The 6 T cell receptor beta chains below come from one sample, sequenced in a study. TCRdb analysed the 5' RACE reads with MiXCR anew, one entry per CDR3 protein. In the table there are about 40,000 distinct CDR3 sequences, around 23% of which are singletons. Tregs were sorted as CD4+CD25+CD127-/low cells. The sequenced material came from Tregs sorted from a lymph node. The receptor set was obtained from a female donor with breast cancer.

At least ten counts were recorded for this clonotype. The CDR3 sequence: CASSLRQGSLSPLHF. The DNA for the CDR3 is TGTGCCAGCAGCTTAAGACAGGGCAGCCTTTCACCCCTCCACTTT. The chain carries TRBV7-2 and TRBJ1-6; 7 nucleotides match TRBD1. The CDR3 runs to 15 residues. V was pared by 2 bases and J by 9 bases, with 7 bases of the junction left unmatched. CDR1 is SGHTA and CDR2 is FQGNSA in the germline V gene.

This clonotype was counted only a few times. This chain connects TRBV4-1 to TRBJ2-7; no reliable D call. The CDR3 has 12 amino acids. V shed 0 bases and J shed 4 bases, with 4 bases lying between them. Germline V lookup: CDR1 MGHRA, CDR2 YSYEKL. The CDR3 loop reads CASSQERYEQYF. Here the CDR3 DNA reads TGCGCCAGCAGCCAAGAACGATACGAGCAGTACTTC.

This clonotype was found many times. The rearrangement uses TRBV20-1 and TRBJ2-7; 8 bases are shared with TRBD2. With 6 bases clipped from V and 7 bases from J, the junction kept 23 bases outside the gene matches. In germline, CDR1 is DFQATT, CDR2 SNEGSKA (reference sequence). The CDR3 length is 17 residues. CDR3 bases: TGCAGTGCCCGAGCCGGGGACCTGGCGGGAGGAGAGTGGGAGCAGTACTTC. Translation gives CSARAGDLAGGEWEQYF.

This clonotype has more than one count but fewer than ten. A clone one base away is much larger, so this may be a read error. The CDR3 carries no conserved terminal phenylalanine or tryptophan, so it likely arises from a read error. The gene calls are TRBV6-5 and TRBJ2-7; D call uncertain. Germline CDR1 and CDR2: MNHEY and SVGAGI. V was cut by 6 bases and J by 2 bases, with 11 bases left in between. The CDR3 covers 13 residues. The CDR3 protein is CASSSSYTYEQYS. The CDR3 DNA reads TGTGCCAGCAGCAGTAGTTATACCTACGAGCAGTACTCC.

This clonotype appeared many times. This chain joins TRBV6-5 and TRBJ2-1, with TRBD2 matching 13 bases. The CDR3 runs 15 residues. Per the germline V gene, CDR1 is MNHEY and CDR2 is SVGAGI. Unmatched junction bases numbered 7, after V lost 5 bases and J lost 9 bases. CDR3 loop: CASSPTSGRASEQFF. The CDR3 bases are TGTGCCAGCAGTCCAACTAGCGGGAGGGCCAGTGAGCAGTTCTTC.

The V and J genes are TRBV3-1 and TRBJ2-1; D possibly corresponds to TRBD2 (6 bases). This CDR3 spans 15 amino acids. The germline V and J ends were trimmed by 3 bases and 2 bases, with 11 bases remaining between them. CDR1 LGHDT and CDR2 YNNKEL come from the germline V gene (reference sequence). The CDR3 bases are TGTGCCAGCAGCCAGGAGGGAGGAACCTACAATGAGCAGTTCTTC. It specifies CASSQEGGTYNEQFF.